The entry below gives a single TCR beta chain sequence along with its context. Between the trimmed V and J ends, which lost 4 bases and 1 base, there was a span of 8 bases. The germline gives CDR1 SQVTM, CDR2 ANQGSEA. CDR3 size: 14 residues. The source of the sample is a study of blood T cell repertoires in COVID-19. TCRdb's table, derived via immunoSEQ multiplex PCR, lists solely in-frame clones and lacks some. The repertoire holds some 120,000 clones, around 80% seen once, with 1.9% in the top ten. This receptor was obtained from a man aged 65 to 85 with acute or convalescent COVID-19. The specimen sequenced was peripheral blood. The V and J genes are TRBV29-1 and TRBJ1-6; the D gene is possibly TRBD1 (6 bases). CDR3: CSVGTGSYNSPLHF. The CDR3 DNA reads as TGCAGCGTTGGAACAGGGTCCTATAATTCACCCCTCCACTTT.